The sequence of this T cell receptor (beta chain) was determined in a study of shared clonotypes between healthy human individuals. General study results and limits: Limitation of the genetic and exposure-history diversity represented came from the few donors. Apart from blood, nothing was sampled; tissue repertoires likely differ.

Of note for this clone: Its antigen is as yet unknown.

Terminally differentiated effector memory CD45RA+ cells were excluded by CCR7 positive selection of CD45RO-negative cells. The method was immunoSEQ multiplex PCR; TCRdb's version includes in-frame clones alone and lacks a portion of them. The table lists roughly 850,000 clones, about 96% of them singletons. This sequence originates from a man aged 30 to 45 in good health. The specimen sequenced was naive CD8+ T cells sorted from blood.

The CDR3 coding sequence is TGCAGCGTTGAAGTGGAGGGACAGGCGTATGGCTACACCTTC. Translating it yields CSVEVEGQAYGYTF. The V and J genes are TRBV29-1 and TRBJ1-2, with 8 positions matching TRBD1. V was clipped by 1 base and J by 5 bases; unmatched bases: 6. Germline CDR1 and CDR2: SQVTM and ANQGSEA. The CDR3 consists of 14 residues.